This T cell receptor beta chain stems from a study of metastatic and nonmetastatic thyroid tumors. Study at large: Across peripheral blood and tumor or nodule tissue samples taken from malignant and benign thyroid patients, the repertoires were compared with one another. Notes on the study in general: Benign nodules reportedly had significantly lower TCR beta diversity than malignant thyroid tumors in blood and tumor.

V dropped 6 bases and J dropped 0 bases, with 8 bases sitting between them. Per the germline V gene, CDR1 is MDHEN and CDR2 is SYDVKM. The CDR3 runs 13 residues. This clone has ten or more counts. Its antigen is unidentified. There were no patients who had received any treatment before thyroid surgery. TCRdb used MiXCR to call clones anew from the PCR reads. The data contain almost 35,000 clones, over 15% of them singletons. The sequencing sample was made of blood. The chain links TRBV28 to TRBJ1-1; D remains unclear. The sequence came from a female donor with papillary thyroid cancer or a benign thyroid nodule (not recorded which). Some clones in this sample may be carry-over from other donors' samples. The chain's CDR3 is CASRGSLNTEAFF. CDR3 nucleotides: TGTGCCAGCAGGGGCAGTTTGAACACTGAAGCTTTCTTT. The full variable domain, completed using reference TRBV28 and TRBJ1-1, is DVKVTQSSRYLVKRTGEKVFLECVQDMDHENMFWYRQDPGLGLRLIYFSYDVKMKEKGDIPEGYSVSREKKERFSLILESASTNQTSMYLCASRGSLNTEAFFGQGTRLTVV.